Listed here are 14 T cell receptor beta chains from one sample, sequenced in a study of relationships among human T cell subsets. TCR alpha and beta CDR3s were amplified from mRNA by semiquantitative ARM-PCR. ARM-PCR used tagged nested gene-specific primers, then communal superprimers for exponential amplification. From the multiplex PCR reads, TCRdb called clonotypes with MiXCR, one entry per CDR3 protein. The data hold about 14,000 distinct CDR3 sequences, with 50% to 75% observed a single time. CD4+CD25+ regulatory T cells came from anti-CD25 bead selection of positively selected CD4+ cells. Source material: Tregs sorted from blood. The source of these receptors is a man aged 40-50 years in good health.

The chain carries TRBV20-1 and TRBJ2-7; a possible D gene is TRBD2 (5 bases). CDR1 and CDR2 from the germline V gene are DFQATT and SNEGSKA (reference sequence). The CDR3 covers 14 residues. Trimming took off 3 bases at V and 1 base at J, with 13 bases between the two ends. This CDR3 is CSASDVRDSYEQYF. In DNA form, the CDR3 reads TGCAGTGCTAGCGACGTGAGGGATTCCTACGAGCAGTACTTC.

The J gene is TRBJ2-1, the V gene TRBV5-1; TRBD2 matches at 8 bases. CDR3 length: 15 amino acids. The junction had 10 bases not matched to a gene; V was cut back by 4 bases and J by 7 bases. Germline assignment: CDR1 SGHRS and CDR2 YFSETQ. CDR3 sequence (DNA): TGCGCCAGCAGCCTTGGTAGCGGGATGGGTAATGAGCAGTTCTTC. Translated: CASSLGSGMGNEQFF.

V usage is TRBV10-3 and J usage is TRBJ2-7, with D perhaps TRBD2 (6 bases). V was pared by 8 bases and J by 5 bases, with 10 bases between. Germline V gives CDR1 ENHRY, CDR2 SYGVKD. CDR3 length: 11 residues. The CDR3 loop reads CAILEGNEQYF. The CDR3 DNA is TGTGCCATCCTGGAGGGGAACGAGCAGTACTTC.

The chain uses TRBV11-2 and TRBJ2-7; no clear D gene. This CDR3 has 13 amino acids. Germline lookup yields CDR1 SGHAT and CDR2 FQNNGV. Trimming took 1 base from V and 0 from J, leaving 4 bases between them. CDR3 DNA sequence: TGTGCCAGCAGCTTAGTAGCCTCCTACGAGCAGTACTTC. Its protein product is CASSLVASYEQYF.

On this clonotype: One end of the junction does not line up with germline, which may come from a read error. This chain links TRBV5-1 with TRBJ2-6, with D unclear. Germline CDR1 reads SGHRS; CDR2 reads YFSETQ. This CDR3 is 15 amino acids long. The CDR3 region has the DNA TGCGTCAGCAGCCCTCAGAGCTCTGGGGCCAACGTCCTGACTTTC. It encodes CVSSPQSSGANVLTF.

The count of this clonotype is one. This chain's CDR3 is CASSLSPRTTRHNEQFF. In DNA, the CDR3 is TGTGCCAGCAGCTTATCCCCGAGGACCACAAGGCACAATGAGCAGTTCTTC. V is TRBV11-2 and J is TRBJ2-1, with D uncertain. This CDR3 has 17 amino acids. V gave up 2 bases and J gave up 5 bases, with 19 bases separating them. Per the germline V gene, CDR1 is SGHAT and CDR2 is FQNNGV. Drawing the rest from reference TRBV11-2 and TRBJ2-1, the complete variable domain is EAGVAQSPRYKIIEKRQSVAFWCNPISGHATLYWYQQILGQGPKLLIQFQNNGVVDDSQLPKDRFSAERLKGVDSTLKIQPAKLEDSAVYLCASSLSPRTTRHNEQFFGPGTRLTVL.

This chain joins TRBV7-8 and TRBJ1-5; weak D call: TRBD1 (5 bases). The germline V and J ends were trimmed by 4 bases and 6 bases, with 19 bases remaining between them. CDR1 and CDR2 from the germline V gene are SGHVS and FQNEAQ. The CDR3 spans 16 residues. The DNA of the CDR3 is TGTGCCAGCAGCTGGGGGGACGGACCTGGAGCTCAGCCCCAGCATTTT. This gives the protein CASSWGDGPGAQPQHF.

CDR3 nucleotide sequence: TGTGCCAGCGGACTAGACTTCAATGAGCAGTTCTTC. Translating gives CASGLDFNEQFF. The chain is built from TRBV11-1 and TRBJ2-1; TRBD2 matches 7 bases. After removal of 8 bases from V and 6 bases from J, the junction contained 4 bases not matched to a gene. The CDR3 spans 12 residues. CDR1 is SGHAT and CDR2 is FQDESV in the germline V gene (reference sequence).

This clonotype is medium-sized (0.01 to 0.1%). CDR3 in DNA: TGTGCCAGCAGCTTCTCAGGGGCCAACGTCCTGACTTTC. Residues: CASSFSGANVLTF. The rearrangement links TRBV11-2 to TRBJ2-6; D is uncertain. The CDR3 covers 13 residues. V dropped 3 bases and J dropped 4 bases, with 4 bases sitting between them. Germline V lookup: CDR1 SGHAT, CDR2 FQNNGV.

For this clonotype: Germline and junction disagree at one end, which may indicate a read error. The chain carries TRBV7-8 and TRBJ2-1; the match to TRBD2 covers 9 bases. The CDR3 contains 20 residues. From germline, CDR1 is SGHVS and CDR2 FQNEAQ. The CDR3 bases are TGTGCCAGCAGCTTAACCCCAGAGCGGCTAGCGGGAACCGCCGGTAATGAGCGGTTCTTC. Its protein product is CASSLTPERLAGTAGNERFF.

The table lists this clonotype with a count of one. V and J are TRBV5-1 and TRBJ2-5; unclear D gene. Germline-derived CDR1 and CDR2 are SGHRS and YFSETQ. This CDR3 has 14 amino acids. Trimming removed 2 bases from V and 2 bases from J, with 10 bases in between. As DNA, the CDR3 is TGCGCCAGCAGCTTACAGACCGGACAAGAGACCCAGTACTTC. This translates into CASSLQTGQETQYF. Full variable domain (outside the CDR3, taken from reference TRBV5-1 and TRBJ2-5): KAGVTQTPRYLIKTRGQQVTLSCSPISGHRSVSWYQQTPGQGLQFLFEYFSETQRNKGNFPGRFSGRQFSNSRSEMNVSTLELGDSALYLCASSLQTGQETQYFGPGTRLLVL.

The rearrangement uses TRBV30 and TRBJ1-1; D gene unclear. Germline CDR1 reads GTSNPN; CDR2 reads SVGIG (reference sequence). The CDR3 loop spans 13 amino acids. The germline V and J ends were trimmed by 3 bases and 5 bases, with 13 bases remaining between them. CDR3 sequence reads: CAWSPTPGTEAFF. The CDR3 DNA reads as TGTGCCTGGAGCCCGACTCCGGGGACTGAAGCTTTCTTT.

The chain combines TRBV6-5 with TRBJ2-7; 7 nucleotides agree with TRBD1. The germline gives CDR1 MNHEY, CDR2 SVGAGI. V lost 6 bases and J lost 2; bases outside the gene matches: 7. The CDR3 is made up of 14 amino acids. The CDR3 loop reads CASSEEGQTYEQYF. CDR3 sequence (DNA): TGTGCCAGCAGCGAAGAGGGACAGACCTACGAGCAGTACTTC.

The V and J genes are TRBV28 and TRBJ1-5, with TRBD1 matching over 8 bases. V trimming: 7 bases; J trimming: 2 bases; junction bases outside the gene matches: 4. The CDR3 totals 14 residues. CDR1 and CDR2 from the germline V gene are MDHEN and SYDVKM. The CDR3 is CASITGGGNQPQHF. The CDR3 nucleotides read TGTGCCAGCATAACAGGGGGGGGCAATCAGCCCCAGCATTTT.